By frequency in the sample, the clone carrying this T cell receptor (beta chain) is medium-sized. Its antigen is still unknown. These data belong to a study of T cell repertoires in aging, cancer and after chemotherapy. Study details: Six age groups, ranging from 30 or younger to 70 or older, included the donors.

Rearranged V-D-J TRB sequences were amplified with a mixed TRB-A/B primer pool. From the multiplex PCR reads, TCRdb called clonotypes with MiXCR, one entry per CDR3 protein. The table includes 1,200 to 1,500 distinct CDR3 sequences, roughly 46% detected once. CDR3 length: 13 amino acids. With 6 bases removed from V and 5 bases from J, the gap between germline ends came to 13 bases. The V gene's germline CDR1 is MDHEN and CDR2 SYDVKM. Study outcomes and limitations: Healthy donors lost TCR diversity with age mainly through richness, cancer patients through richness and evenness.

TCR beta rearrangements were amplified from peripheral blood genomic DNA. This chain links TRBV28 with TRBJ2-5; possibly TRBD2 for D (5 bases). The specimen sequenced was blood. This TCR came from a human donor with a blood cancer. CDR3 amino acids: CASSREGRETQYF. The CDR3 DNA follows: TGTGCCAGCAGCCGCGAGGGTCGGGAGACCCAGTACTTC.